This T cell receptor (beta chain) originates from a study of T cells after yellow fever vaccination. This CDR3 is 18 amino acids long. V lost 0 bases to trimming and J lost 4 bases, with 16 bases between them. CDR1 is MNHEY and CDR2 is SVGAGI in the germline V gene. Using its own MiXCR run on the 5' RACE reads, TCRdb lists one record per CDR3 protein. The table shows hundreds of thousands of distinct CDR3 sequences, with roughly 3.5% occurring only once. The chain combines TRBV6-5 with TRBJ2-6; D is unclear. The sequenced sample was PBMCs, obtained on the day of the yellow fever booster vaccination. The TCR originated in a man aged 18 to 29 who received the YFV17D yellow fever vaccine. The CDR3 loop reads CASSYSPQFYAGANVLTF. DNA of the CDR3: TGTGCCAGCAGTTACTCTCCGCAGTTCTACGCGGGGGCCAACGTCCTGACTTTC.